This TCR beta chain was sequenced for a study of CD8 T cells in ankylosing spondylitis. Study-wide points: Significantly higher representation of disease-linked clones was reported for matched ankylosing spondylitis synovial fluid. Reactive arthritis synovial fluid and blood were previously reported to contain some motif variants. Typical of ankylosing spondylitis blood, it appeared, was a TCR beta motif of several highly homologous variants.

The TCR beta libraries were generated through quantitative 5'-RACE incorporating molecular barcodes. TCRdb re-analysed the 5' RACE reads in MiXCR, keeping a single row per CDR3 protein. This table has fewer than 350,000 distinct CDR3 sequences, about 9.9% appearing once. This clonotype was recorded many times. Its target is not known. V gave up 6 bases and J gave up 3 bases, with 12 bases separating them. CDR3 size: 13 residues. Germline CDR1 reads SGDLS; CDR2 reads YYNGEE. The chain carries TRBV9 and TRBJ1-2; D might be TRBD1 (5 bases). This TCR was sampled from a female donor with ankylosing spondylitis or in good health (not recorded which). The sequenced sample consisted of blood, either unsorted or a sorted T cell fraction (not recorded which). The CDR3: CASTPGGDYGYTF. CDR3 DNA: TGTGCCAGCACCCCCGGGGGAGACTATGGCTACACCTTC.